Below, 10 T cell receptor beta chains from the same sample are listed, as sequenced in a study of T cells after posttransplantation cyclophosphamide (dated by TCRdb to the mid-2010s). The library was built by means of the immunoSEQ multiplex PCR assay. Not all clones reach the TCRdb copy of this immuneACCESS table, which keeps in-frame sequences only. Checked studies attribute under half of the gap to unresolved V genes and leave the rest unexplained. This sample has 22,000 or so clones in its table, and approximately 71% of those were observed once. Clones ranked in the top ten supply about 0.7% of the sample. Sequencing used memory CD4+ T cells sorted from PBMCs. Receptor source: a woman aged 55 to 70 in good health, CMV-negative, and a related stem cell transplant donor.

V is TRBV5-4 and J is TRBJ2-7; 13 nucleotides match TRBD2. The CDR3 sequence is 16 residues long. CDR1 is SGHNT, CDR2 YYREEE, per germline (reference sequence). V lost 0 bases to trimming and J lost 5 bases; unmatched junction nucleotides: 5. The CDR3 sequence: CASSLGTSGRINEQYF. The DNA for the CDR3 is TGTGCCAGCAGCTTGGGGACTAGCGGGAGAATAAACGAGCAGTACTTC.

The chain links TRBV28 to TRBJ2-1; the D gene is possibly TRBD1 (5 bases). CDR3 length: 14 amino acids. CDR1 and CDR2 (germline): MDHEN, SYDVKM. Between the trimmed V and J ends, which lost 5 bases and 5 bases, there was a span of 13 bases. The CDR3 protein is CASSPRTSHNEQFF. The CDR3, as DNA: TGTGCCAGCAGTCCTCGGACATCTCACAATGAGCAGTTCTTC.

This clone was seen just once. The V call is TRBV5-1, the J call TRBJ2-1, with D possibly being TRBD2 (5 bases). The CDR3 is 14 residues long. Germline lookup yields CDR1 SGHRS and CDR2 YFSETQ. The ends were cut back, 0 bases at V and 6 bases at J, with 10 bases in the middle. The CDR3 bases are TGCGCCAGCAGCTTGGCCCTAGCCCTCAATGAGCAGTTCTTC. Protein: CASSLALALNEQFF.

The rearrangement links TRBV27 to TRBJ1-5, with unresolved D. V lost 2 bases, J lost 4 bases, and 6 bases lay in between. Per germline, CDR1 MNHEY and CDR2 SMNVEV (reference sequence). The CDR3 has 13 amino acids. Here the CDR3 reads CASSLRENQPQHF. The CDR3 region has the DNA TGTGCCAGCAGTTTACGGGAAAATCAGCCCCAGCATTTT.

The genes are TRBV2 and TRBJ2-2; 8 bases are shared with TRBD2. This CDR3 has 14 amino acids. CDR1 and CDR2 from the germline V gene are SNHLY and FYNNEI. The ends lost 6 bases at V and 5 bases at J; junction bases unmatched: 5. As DNA, the CDR3 is TGTGCCAGCAGGCGGGGGGCCACGACCGGGGAGCTGTTTTTT. This sequence encodes CASRRGATTGELFF.

By proportion, this clone is medium-sized (0.01 to 0.1%). The chain joins TRBV18 to TRBJ1-6; D is unresolved. The V gene lost 3 bases and the J gene lost 9 bases, with 15 bases spanning the gap. Germline V gene sequence: CDR1 KGHSH, CDR2 LQKENI. The CDR3 is made up of 15 amino acids. The CDR3 spells CASSPGALTRSPLHF. Here the CDR3 DNA reads TGTGCCAGCTCACCTGGCGCACTGACACGTTCACCCCTCCACTTT. Looking up the rest from reference TRBV18 and TRBJ1-6 gives the full variable domain: NAGVMQNPRHLVRRRGQEARLRCSPMKGHSHVYWYRQLPEEGLKFMVYLQKENIIDESGMPKERFSAEFPKEGPSILRIQQVVRGDSAAYFCASSPGALTRSPLHFGNGTRLTVT.

V gene TRBV6-5 combines with J gene TRBJ1-2, with D possibly being TRBD1 (6 bases). Germline values: CDR1 MNHEY, CDR2 SVGAGI. This CDR3 is built from 14 residues. V lost 2 bases, J lost 8 bases, and 15 bases lay in between. The CDR3 DNA follows: TGTGCCAGCAGTTACGGGACACAAGACAGGGGCTACACCTTC. This sequence encodes CASSYGTQDRGYTF.

The V and J genes are TRBV5-8 and TRBJ2-5, with a weak D call TRBD1 (7 bases). CDR1 SGHTS and CDR2 YDEGEE come from the germline V gene. This CDR3 comprises 14 residues. Trimming left V 4 bases short and J 5 bases short, with 15 bases between. As DNA, the CDR3 is TGTGCCAGCAGCCTTGGGCAGGGGGGCGAGACCCAGTACTTC. Translation gives CASSLGQGGETQYF.

By share, this clone ranks as medium-sized (0.01 to 0.1%). The V and J genes are TRBV2 and TRBJ2-1; D call uncertain. CDR3 length: 15 amino acids. Germline V lookup: CDR1 SNHLY, CDR2 FYNNEI. V lost 8 bases, J lost 6 bases, and 20 bases lay in between. The CDR3 loop is CASRGLRGDPNEQFF. The CDR3, as DNA: TGTGCCAGCCGTGGTCTCCGCGGTGACCCCAATGAGCAGTTCTTC.

The V gene is TRBV15, the J gene TRBJ1-5, with D possibly TRBD1 on 5 matching bases. Trimming removed 5 bases from V and 2 bases from J, with 10 bases in between. This CDR3 comprises 14 residues. The germline gives CDR1 LNHNV, CDR2 YYDKDF (reference sequence). CDR3 nucleotide sequence: TGTGCCACCAGCCCCGGAGGGGGCAATCAGCCCCAGCATTTT. It encodes CATSPGGGNQPQHF.